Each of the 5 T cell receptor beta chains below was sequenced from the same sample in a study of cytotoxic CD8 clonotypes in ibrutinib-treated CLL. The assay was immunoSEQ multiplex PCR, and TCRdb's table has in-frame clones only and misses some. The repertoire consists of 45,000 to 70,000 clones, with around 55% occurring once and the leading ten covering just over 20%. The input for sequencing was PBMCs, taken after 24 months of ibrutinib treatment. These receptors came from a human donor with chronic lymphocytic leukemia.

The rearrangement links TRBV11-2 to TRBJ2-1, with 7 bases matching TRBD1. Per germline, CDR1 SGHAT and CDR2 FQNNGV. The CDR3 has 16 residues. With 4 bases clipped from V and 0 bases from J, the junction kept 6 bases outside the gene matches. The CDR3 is CASSSGGWSSYNEQFF. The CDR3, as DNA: TGTGCCAGCAGCTCAGGGGGATGGAGCTCCTACAATGAGCAGTTCTTC. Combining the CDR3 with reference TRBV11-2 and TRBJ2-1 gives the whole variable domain EAGVAQSPRYKIIEKRQSVAFWCNPISGHATLYWYQQILGQGPKLLIQFQNNGVVDDSQLPKDRFSAERLKGVDSTLKIQPAKLEDSAVYLCASSSGGWSSYNEQFFGPGTRLTVL.

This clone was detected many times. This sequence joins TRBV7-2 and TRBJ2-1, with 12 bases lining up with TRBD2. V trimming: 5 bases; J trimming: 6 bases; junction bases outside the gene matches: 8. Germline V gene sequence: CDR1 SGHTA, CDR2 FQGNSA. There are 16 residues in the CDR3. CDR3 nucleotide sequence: TGTGCCAGCAGCCTAACGACTAGCGGGAGTGTCAATGAGCAGTTCTTC. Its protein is CASSLTTSGSVNEQFF.

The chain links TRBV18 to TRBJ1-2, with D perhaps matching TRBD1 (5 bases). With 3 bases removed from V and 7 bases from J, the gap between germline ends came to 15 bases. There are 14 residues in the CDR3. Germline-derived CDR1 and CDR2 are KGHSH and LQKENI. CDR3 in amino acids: CASSPRGGNTGYTF. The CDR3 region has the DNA TGTGCCAGCTCACCGCGGGGGGGGAATACTGGCTACACCTTC. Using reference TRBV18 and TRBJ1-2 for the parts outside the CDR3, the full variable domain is NAGVMQNPRHLVRRRGQEARLRCSPMKGHSHVYWYRQLPEEGLKFMVYLQKENIIDESGMPKERFSAEFPKEGPSILRIQQVVRGDSAAYFCASSPRGGNTGYTFGSGTRLTVV.

In nucleotides, the CDR3 is TGTGCCAGCAGCTTAACCGACAACACCGGGGAGCTGTTTTTT. It is translated as CASSLTDNTGELFF. The V gene is TRBV5-5, the J gene TRBJ2-2; D gene uncertain. Trimming shortened V by 2 bases and J by 2 bases, and 7 bases separated the two germline ends. The CDR3 sequence is 14 residues long. Per germline, CDR1 SGHKS and CDR2 YYEKEE (reference sequence).

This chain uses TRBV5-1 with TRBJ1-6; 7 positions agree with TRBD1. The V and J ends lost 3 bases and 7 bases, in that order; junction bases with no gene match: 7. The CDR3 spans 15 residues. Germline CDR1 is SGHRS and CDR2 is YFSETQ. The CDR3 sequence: CASSSRDSSNSPLHF. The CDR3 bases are TGCGCCAGCAGCTCCCGGGACAGCTCAAATTCACCCCTCCACTTT. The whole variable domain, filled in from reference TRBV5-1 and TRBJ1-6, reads KAGVTQTPRYLIKTRGQQVTLSCSPISGHRSVSWYQQTPGQGLQFLFEYFSETQRNKGNFPGRFSGRQFSNSRSEMNVSTLELGDSALYLCASSSRDSSNSPLHFGNGTRLTVT.